The T cell receptor (beta chain) described here comes from a study of cytomegalovirus exposure and HLA in healthy donors. Background on the study: Around 86 million unique TCRs, all from HLA-typed donors, were included in an early release of the data.

Findings of the study overall: Reportedly, diagnosis of cytomegalovirus status by the classifier showed high specificity and sensitivity. Immune exposure was documented only through CMV serostatus.

Looked up from germline, CDR1 is MNHEY and CDR2 is SMNVEV (reference sequence). There are 13 residues in the CDR3. V shed 4 bases and J 11 bases; nucleotides not matched to a gene: 9. 60 Vbeta and 13 Jbeta primers were used in PCR. Only in-frame clones appear in the TCRdb table, and some are missing; sequencing was by immunoSEQ multiplex PCR. The sample holds about 130,000 clones. Comments on this clone: The antigen is not known.

The rearrangement uses TRBV27 and TRBJ2-5, with 8 bases that match TRBD1. This TCR was sampled from a man in his forties in good health and CMV-seronegative. Sequenced sample: PBMCs. The CDR3 sequence: CASSSSITGGQYF. In nucleotides, the CDR3 is TGTGCCAGCAGTTCCTCAATAACAGGGGGGCAGTACTTC.